The 3 T cell receptor beta chains presented below share a single source sample, sequenced in a study of long-term antiretroviral therapy in people with HIV (dated by TCRdb to between 2021 and 2024). Sequencing of the TRB variable region was done with the immunoSEQ hsTCRB v3.0 assay at survey level resolution. TCRdb carries this immuneACCESS record with in-frame sequences only. Its versions omit some clonotypes, under half of them owing to an unresolved V gene in the studies checked, with the rest unexplained. In this sample the table shows about 18,000 clones, roughly nine tenths of which occur a single time. The leading ten clones occupy more than 9% of the sample. The sample here was unsorted PBMCs, taken 3 years after starting antiretroviral therapy. Receptors were obtained from a man in his fifties or sixties with HIV.

The rearrangement joins TRBV6-1 to TRBJ2-7; 7 positions match TRBD1. CDR1 and CDR2 (germline): MNHNS, SASEGT. The CDR3 runs 13 residues. Trimming removed 6 bases from V and 2 bases from J; junction bases left unmatched: 4. Here the CDR3 reads CASRETGPYEQYF. The CDR3 DNA reads TGTGCCAGCAGGGAGACAGGGCCCTACGAGCAGTACTTC.

This rearrangement joins TRBV28 to TRBJ1-5; possibly TRBD1 for D (6 bases). The germline CDR1 and CDR2 sequences are MDHEN and SYDVKM. The CDR3 loop spans 14 amino acids. V was pared by 7 bases and J by 1 base, with 11 bases between. CDR3 sequence reads: CASTDGQSNQPQHF. The CDR3 DNA reads TGTGCCAGCACCGATGGACAGAGCAATCAGCCCCAGCATTTT. Looking up the rest from reference TRBV28 and TRBJ1-5 gives the full variable domain: DVKVTQSSRYLVKRTGEKVFLECVQDMDHENMFWYRQDPGLGLRLIYFSYDVKMKEKGDIPEGYSVSREKKERFSLILESASTNQTSMYLCASTDGQSNQPQHFGDGTRLSIL.

The rearrangement joins TRBV30 to TRBJ1-4; D ambiguous. Germline V gene sequence: CDR1 GTSNPN, CDR2 SVGIG (reference sequence). The V and J ends lost 0 bases and 0 bases respectively, with 5 bases between them. This CDR3 is 14 amino acids long. The CDR3 region is CAWSVAATNEKLFF. DNA for the CDR3: TGTGCCTGGAGTGTGGCCGCAACTAATGAAAAACTGTTTTTT.